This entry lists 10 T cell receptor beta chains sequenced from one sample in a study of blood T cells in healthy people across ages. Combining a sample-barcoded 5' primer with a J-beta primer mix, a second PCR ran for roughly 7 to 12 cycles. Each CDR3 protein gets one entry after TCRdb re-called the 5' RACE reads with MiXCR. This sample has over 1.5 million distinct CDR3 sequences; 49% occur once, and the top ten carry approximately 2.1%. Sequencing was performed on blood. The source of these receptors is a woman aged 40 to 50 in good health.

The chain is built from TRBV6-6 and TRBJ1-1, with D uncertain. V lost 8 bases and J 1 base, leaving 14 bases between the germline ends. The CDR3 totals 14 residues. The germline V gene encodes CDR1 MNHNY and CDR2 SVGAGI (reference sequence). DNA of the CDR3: TGTGCCAGCCGAGGGTTCGCGCAGAACACTGAAGCTTTCTTT. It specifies CASRGFAQNTEAFF.

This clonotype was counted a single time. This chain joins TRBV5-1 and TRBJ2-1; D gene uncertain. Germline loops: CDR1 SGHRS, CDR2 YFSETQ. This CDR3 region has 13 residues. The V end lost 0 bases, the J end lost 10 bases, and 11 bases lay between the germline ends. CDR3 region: CASSLEGSREQFF. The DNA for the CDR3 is TGCGCCAGCAGCTTGGAGGGCAGCCGGGAGCAGTTCTTC.

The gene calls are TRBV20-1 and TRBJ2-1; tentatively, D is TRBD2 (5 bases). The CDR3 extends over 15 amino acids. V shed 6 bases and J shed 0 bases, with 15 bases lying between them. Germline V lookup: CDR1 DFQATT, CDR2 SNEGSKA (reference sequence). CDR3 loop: CSASGWESSYNEQFF. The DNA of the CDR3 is TGCAGTGCCTCCGGTTGGGAGAGCTCCTACAATGAGCAGTTCTTC.

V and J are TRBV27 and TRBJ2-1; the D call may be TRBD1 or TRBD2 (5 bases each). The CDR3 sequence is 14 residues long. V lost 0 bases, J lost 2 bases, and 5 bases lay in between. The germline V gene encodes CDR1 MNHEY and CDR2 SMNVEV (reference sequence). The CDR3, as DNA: TGTGCCAGCAGTTTATCGGGACCCTACAATGAGCAGTTCTTC. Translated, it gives CASSLSGPYNEQFF.

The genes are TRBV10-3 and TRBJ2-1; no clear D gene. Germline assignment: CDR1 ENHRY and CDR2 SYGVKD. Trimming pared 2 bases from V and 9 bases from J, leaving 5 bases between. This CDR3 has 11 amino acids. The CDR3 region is CAISETGEQFF. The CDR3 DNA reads TGTGCCATCAGTGAGACGGGTGAGCAGTTCTTC.

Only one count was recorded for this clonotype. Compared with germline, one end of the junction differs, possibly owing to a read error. The CDR3 loop is CVSSSGLAGLGVEQYF. DNA for the CDR3: TGTGTCAGCAGTTCCGGACTAGCGGGCTTGGGAGTCGAGCAGTACTTC. V gene TRBV28 combines with J gene TRBJ2-7, with 11 bases identical to TRBD2. The germline V gene encodes CDR1 MDHEN and CDR2 SYDVKM. The CDR3 contains 16 residues.

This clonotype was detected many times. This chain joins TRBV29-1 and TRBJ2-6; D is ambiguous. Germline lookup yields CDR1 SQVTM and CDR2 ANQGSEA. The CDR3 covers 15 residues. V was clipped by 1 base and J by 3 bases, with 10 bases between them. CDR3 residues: CSVEGGGGGANVLTF. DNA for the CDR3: TGCAGCGTTGAAGGCGGTGGTGGTGGGGCCAACGTCCTGACTTTC.

The CDR3 here is CASSEGLVKETQFF. The CDR3 coding sequence is TGTGCCAGCAGCGAGGGACTAGTCAAAGAGACCCAGTTCTTC. J is TRBJ2-1 and V is TRBV9; 8 positions agree with TRBD2. CDR1 is SGDLS, CDR2 YYNGEE, per germline. Losses at the gene ends were 3 bases for V and 13 bases for J; bases not matched to a gene: 12. The CDR3 is 14 residues long.

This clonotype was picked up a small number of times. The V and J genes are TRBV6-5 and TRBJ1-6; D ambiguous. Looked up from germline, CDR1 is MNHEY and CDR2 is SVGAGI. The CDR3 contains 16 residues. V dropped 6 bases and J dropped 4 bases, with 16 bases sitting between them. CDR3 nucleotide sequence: TGTGCCAGCAGCAAAGGAACCGAGACTTATAATTCACCCCTCCACTTT. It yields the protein CASSKGTETYNSPLHF.

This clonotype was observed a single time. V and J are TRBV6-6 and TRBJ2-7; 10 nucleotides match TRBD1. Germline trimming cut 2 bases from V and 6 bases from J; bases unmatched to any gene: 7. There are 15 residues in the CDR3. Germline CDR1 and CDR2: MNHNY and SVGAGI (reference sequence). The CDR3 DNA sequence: TGTGCCAGCAGTTACGCTCCGGGACAGGGGCCCGAGCAGTACTTC. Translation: CASSYAPGQGPEQYF.